The present T cell receptor (beta chain) was sequenced within a study of circulating CD8 cells and anti-PD-1 response in melanoma. Study-wide background: Response groups: complete/partial responders versus stable/progressive non-responders.

Sorting of live CD3+CD8+TCRalphabeta+ cells by PD-1 and/or TIGIT gave four subsets. The V gene's germline CDR1 is MGHRA and CDR2 YSYEKL. Trimming stripped 3 bases from V and 4 bases from J, with 21 bases between. This CDR3 is built from 17 residues. This clonotype is judged large (0.1 to 1%). Each library started from roughly 15 ng of total RNA using the QIAseq Immune Repertoire TCR panel. TCRdb reprocessed the reads via MiXCR and lists one record per CDR3 protein. The sample carries about 460 distinct CDR3 sequences, over 9.5% recorded once. V and J are TRBV4-1 and TRBJ1-2; D not resolved. The sequence came from a human donor with melanoma. The source was CD8+ T cells from PBMCs, collected at baseline or after one month of anti-PD-1 therapy (not recorded which). The CDR3 spells CASSQEKGPGTLYGYTF. The CDR3, as DNA: TGCGCCAGCAGCCAGGAGAAAGGACCAGGAACCCTCTATGGCTACACCTTC.